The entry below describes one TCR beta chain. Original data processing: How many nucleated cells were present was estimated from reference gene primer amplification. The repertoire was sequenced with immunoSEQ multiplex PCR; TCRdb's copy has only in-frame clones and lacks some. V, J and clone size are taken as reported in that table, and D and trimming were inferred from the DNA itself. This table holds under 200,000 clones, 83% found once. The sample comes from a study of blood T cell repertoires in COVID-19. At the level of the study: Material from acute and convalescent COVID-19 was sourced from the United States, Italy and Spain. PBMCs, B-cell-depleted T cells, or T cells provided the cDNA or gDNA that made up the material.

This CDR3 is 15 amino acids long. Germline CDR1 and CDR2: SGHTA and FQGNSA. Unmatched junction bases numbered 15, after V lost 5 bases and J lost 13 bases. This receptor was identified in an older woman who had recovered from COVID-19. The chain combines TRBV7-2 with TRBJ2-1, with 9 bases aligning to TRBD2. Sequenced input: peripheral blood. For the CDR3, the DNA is TGTGCCAGCAGCCCCCAGAGGGCGGGAGGGTCCTCTCAGTTCTTC. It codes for CASSPQRAGGSSQFF.